The present TCR beta chain was sequenced within a study of regulatory T cells in long-lasting Graves disease (dated by TCRdb to about 2021). For the wider study: Antithyroid drugs had been taken for less than 3 months by newly diagnosed Graves' disease patients. Persistent Graves' disease patients were compared with newly diagnosed Graves' disease patients by peripheral blood TCR sequencing and RNA sequencing. TCR sequencing covered some 13 persistent and 20 newly diagnosed Graves' disease patients, some 35 samples in total. The study was registered as a clinical trial and conducted in China. Results the study describes overall, beyond this receptor: As a limitation, the authors acknowledged that the small sample size may reduce accuracy. Persistent disease showed preferential use of TRBV28, TRBJ1-2 and TRBJ2-5, whereas newly diagnosed disease favored TRBV20-1 and TRBJ2-1. Lower TCR Shannon entropy and fewer highly expanded clones were observed in persistent Graves' disease patients than in newly diagnosed patients, which suggested clonal expansion. Sequencing and analysis were restricted to the TCR beta chain. More public clonotypes were shared among persistent patients (2,741) than among newly diagnosed patients (966). Only peripheral blood was studied, because thyroid tissue, the primary lesion, was inaccessible.

With respect to this clonotype: Its antigen specificity is not known. No base quality values were provided; no much bigger clone lies one nucleotide off.

Explained via the paper, the time point label denotes: newly diagnosed GD, antithyroid drugs for less than 3 months. For both TCR sequencing and RNA sequencing, RNA was extracted from PBMCs in TRIzol. The diagnosis of Graves' disease was made according to American Thyroid Association guidelines. Recruitment of patients was carried out at an endocrinology department in Xi'an, China. Each patient gave 8.5 to 9.5 milliliters of peripheral blood, collected in an EDTA anticoagulant tube. Ficoll Paque Plus density gradient separation was used to isolate PBMCs, and no further T cell sorting was done. An Agilent 2100 Bioanalyzer and agarose gel were used to check RNA quality, and a NanoDrop 2000 was used to measure RNA concentration. Library method: multiplex PCR. The data were produced on an Illumina HiSeq 4000. To build TCR beta libraries, CDR3 regions were amplified by Arm-PCR using iRepertoire HTBI primers. Gel purification was performed on PCR products prior to sequencing. The original pipeline was this. Gene usage analysis of CDR3 amino acid clonotypes relied on the 60 to 65 TRBV and over 13 TRBJ segments identified across samples. COPE and FqMerger were used to merge filtered high-quality paired reads into contigs. BLAST was used to align contigs to the IMGT TRBV, TRBD and TRBJ reference genes, and CDR3 was defined following IMGT. Clonotypes above 0.1% frequency were classified as highly expanded clones. Repertoire diversity was measured by Shannon entropy, and V-J evenness by the Gini coefficient. A clonotype was considered public if more than one individual shared it. The public reads were quality trimmed at Q25 with fastp and then assembled into clones with MiXCR by TCRdb, keeping productive beta chains. Rows are unified per CDR3 protein, each entry keeping the most common DNA and genes. TCRdb, rather than the study authors, made the V and J calls. The sample table lists about 350,000 distinct CDR3 sequences, 15% to 20% of them with a count of one. The ten largest clones take up 20% to 25% of the sample.

The germline V gene gives CDR1 as SQVTM and CDR2 as ANQGSEA. There are 14 amino acids in the CDR3, from cysteine to phenylalanine inclusive. Only the CDR3 part of the read is kept: 42 bases, read in frame from the first base. Trimming removed 7 bases from V and 8 bases from J; the gene matches leave 11 bases unexplained. These data also formed part of another study, on T cells in Graves' hyperthyroidism and ophthalmopathy. As the second publication notes: Graves' hyperthyroidism was defined as stable when no progression to ophthalmopathy occurred over 18 months of follow-up. Hyperthyroidism patients were newly diagnosed, with disease duration under 2 months, and aged 18 to 65 years. Patients with uncontrolled infections, other autoimmune diseases, pregnancy or lactation were excluded. Diagnoses relied on clinical symptoms, serum thyroxine and TRAb, thyroid ultrasound and orbital computed tomography. The TCR CDR3 was subjected to a first round of RT-PCR using the HTBI primer set and the Qiagen OneStep RT-PCR kit. Most expanded thyroid clonotypes (frequency above 0.001) were also found in blood, which suggests that blood repertoires may mirror thyroid immune responses. A model built on a 13 V-J signature distinguished ophthalmopathy from stable hyperthyroidism, reaching about 88% sensitivity and approximately 81% specificity in cross-validation and 80%/75% in testing. In validation, the model predicted progression to ophthalmopathy with 55% to 71% sensitivity and approximately 72% specificity, a median of approximately 6.7 months before onset. To identify TCR V-J signatures that set the groups apart, the researchers used a discovery cohort of 100 or so patients, made up of 43 with Graves' ophthalmopathy and about 55 with stable Graves' hyperthyroidism. An independent validation cohort of around 19 hyperthyroidism patients and 17 patients who later progressed to ophthalmopathy tested prospective prediction of ophthalmopathy. The 95 to 100 discovery patients were randomly split 7:3 into training and test sets. In addition, the study compared T-cell repertoires in thyroid tissue and in blood from roughly six Graves' hyperthyroidism patients. Once sampling was done, hyperthyroidism patients were given methimazole at a starting dose of 30 mg daily, whereas ophthalmopathy patients were given high-dose intravenous methylprednisolone. A second multiplex PCR round built the libraries, followed by size selection and purification. Paired-end sequencing of the libraries was performed with 100 bp reads on an Illumina HiSeq2000. SOAPnuke was used to process the raw data, removing reads that contained adapters or uncalled bases, had a mean Phred below 15, or lacked an exact match to the constant primer or identifier. COPE v1.2.5 was used to merge high-quality paired reads, and clonotypes were defined as unique nucleotide sequences. Clonotypes were aligned to IMGT TRBV, TRBD and TRBJ reference segments using MiTCR v1.1. The analysis included only V-J combinations with a frequency above 0.0001, which together covered more than 98% of the repertoires. The TCS score was defined as F50 (clonal expansion) divided by E x V (chaos), with BLOSUM62-based TCRdist calculated between CDR3 peptides within each V-J. Welch's t-statistics and random forest reduced roughly 540 V-J features to 10 to 15, which were used in a naive Bayes classifier (R e1071). No statistical method was used to set the sample size in advance, and investigators knew the group allocation. The paper reports TCR Vbeta CDR3 sequencing of roughly 140 peripheral blood samples: around 41 ophthalmopathy, fewer than 80 hyperthyroidism and about 17 progressor patients.

This receptor chain uses TRBV29-1 and TRBJ1-4, with 9 junctional bases fitting TRBD1. Sequences were derived from peripheral blood mononuclear cells (PBMCs), sampled at new diagnosis, from a patient treated with antithyroid drugs. This TCR was recovered from a woman in her late teens or twenties with Graves disease. Donor details come from another sample of the same person, matched by shared clones. The DNA sequence is given as TGCAGCGCAAAAACCGGGACAGGGAGAGAAAAACTGTTTTTT. It translates to CSAKTGTGREKLFF.